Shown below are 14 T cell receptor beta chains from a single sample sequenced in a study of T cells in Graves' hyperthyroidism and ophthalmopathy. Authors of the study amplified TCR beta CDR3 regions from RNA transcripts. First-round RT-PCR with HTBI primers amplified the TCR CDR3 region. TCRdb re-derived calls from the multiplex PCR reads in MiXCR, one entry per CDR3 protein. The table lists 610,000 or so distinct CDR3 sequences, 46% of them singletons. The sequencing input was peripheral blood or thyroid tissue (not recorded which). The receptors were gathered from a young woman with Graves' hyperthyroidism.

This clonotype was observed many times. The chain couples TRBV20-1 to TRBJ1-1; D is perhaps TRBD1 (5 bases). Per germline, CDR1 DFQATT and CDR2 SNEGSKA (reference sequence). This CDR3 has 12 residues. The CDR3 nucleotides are TGCAGCCTCTCGGGGAGGGGAGGGCAAGCTTTCTTT. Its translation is CSLSGRGGQAFF.

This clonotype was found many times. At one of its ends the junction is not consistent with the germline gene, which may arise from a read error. The CDR3 bases are TGCGCCAGCAGCTTGGCGCCAGGACAGGCCTCAATTTTTGGATTC. This encodes CASSLAPGQASIFGF. The gene calls are TRBV5-1 and TRBJ2-7, with TRBD1 identical over 7 bases. The CDR3 covers 15 residues. CDR1 is SGHRS, CDR2 YFSETQ, per germline.

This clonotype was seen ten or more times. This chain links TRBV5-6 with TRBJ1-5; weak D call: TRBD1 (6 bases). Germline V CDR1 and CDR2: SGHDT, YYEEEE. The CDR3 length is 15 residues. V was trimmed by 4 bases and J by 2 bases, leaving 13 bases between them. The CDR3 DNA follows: TGTGCCAGCAGCGGAACAGGGTACGGCAATCAGCCCCAGCATTTT. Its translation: CASSGTGYGNQPQHF. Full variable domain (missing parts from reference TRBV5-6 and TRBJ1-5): DAGVTQSPTHLIKTRGQQVTLRCSPKSGHDTVSWYQQALGQGPQFIFQYYEEEERQRGNFPDRFSGHQFPNYSSELNVNALLLGDSALYLCASSGTGYGNQPQHFGDGTRLSIL.

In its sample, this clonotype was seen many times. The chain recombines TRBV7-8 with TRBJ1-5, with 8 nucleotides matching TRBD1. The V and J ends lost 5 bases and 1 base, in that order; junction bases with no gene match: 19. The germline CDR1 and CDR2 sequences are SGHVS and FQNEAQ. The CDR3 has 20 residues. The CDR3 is CASSPYAGQAEYLSNQPQHF. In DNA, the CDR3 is TGTGCCAGCAGCCCTTATGCGGGACAGGCGGAGTATCTCAGCAATCAGCCCCAGCATTTT.

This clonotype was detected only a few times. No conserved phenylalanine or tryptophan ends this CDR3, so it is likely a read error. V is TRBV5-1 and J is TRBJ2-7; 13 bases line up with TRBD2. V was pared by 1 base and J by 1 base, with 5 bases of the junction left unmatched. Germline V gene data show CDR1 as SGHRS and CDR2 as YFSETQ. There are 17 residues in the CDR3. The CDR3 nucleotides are TGCGCCAGCAGCTTGATTGTGACTAGCGGGAGGTCCTACGAGCAGTACCTC. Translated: CASSLIVTSGRSYEQYL.

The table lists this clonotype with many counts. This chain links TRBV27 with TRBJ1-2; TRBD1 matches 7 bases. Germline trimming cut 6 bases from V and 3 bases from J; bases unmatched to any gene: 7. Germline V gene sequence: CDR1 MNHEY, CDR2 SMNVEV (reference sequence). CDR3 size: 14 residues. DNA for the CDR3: TGTGCCAGCAGCTCGGACAGGTCCCACTATGGCTACACCTTC. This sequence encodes CASSSDRSHYGYTF.

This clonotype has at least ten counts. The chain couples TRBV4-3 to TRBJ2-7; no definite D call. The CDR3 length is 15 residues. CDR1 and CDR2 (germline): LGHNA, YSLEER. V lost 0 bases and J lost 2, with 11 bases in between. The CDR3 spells CASSQEDRPTYEQYF. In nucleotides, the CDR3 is TGCGCCAGCAGCCAAGAGGACCGGCCCACCTACGAGCAGTACTTC.

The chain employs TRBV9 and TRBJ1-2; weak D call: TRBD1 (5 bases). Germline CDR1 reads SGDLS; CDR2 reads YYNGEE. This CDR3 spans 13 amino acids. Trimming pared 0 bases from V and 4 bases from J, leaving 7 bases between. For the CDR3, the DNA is TGTGCCAGCAGCGTAGCGGGGGGCTATGGCTACACCTTC. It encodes CASSVAGGYGYTF.

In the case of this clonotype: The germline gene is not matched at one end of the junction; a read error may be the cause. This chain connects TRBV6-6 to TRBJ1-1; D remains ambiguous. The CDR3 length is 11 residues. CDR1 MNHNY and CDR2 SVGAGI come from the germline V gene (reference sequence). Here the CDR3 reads CASTRNAEAFF. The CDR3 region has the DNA TGTGCCAGCACACGGAACGCTGAAGCTTTCTTT.

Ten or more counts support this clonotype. The CDR3 region has the DNA TGCGCCAGGGAGGACAGGTCGGTCGATGGCTACACCTTC. Its translation: CAREDRSVDGYTF. The gene calls are TRBV10-1 and TRBJ1-2; 7 bases fit TRBD1. The V gene end was trimmed by 9 bases and the J gene end by 6 bases; junction bases not matched to a gene: 10. The CDR3 is 13 amino acids. The germline V gene has CDR1 WNHNN and CDR2 SYGVQD (reference sequence).

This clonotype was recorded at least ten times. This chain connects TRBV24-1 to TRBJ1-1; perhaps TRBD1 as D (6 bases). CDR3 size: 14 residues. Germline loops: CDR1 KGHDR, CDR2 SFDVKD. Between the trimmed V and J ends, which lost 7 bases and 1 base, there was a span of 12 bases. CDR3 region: CATSAGVPNTEAFF. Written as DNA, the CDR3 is TGTGCCACCAGCGCAGGGGTCCCGAACACTGAAGCTTTCTTT.

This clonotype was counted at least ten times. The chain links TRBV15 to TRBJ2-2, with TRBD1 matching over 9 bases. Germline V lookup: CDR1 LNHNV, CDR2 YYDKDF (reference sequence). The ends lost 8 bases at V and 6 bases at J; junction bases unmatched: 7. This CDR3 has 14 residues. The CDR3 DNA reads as TGTGCCACCGGGACAGGGTGGAGTGCCGGGGAGCTGTTTTTT. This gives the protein CATGTGWSAGELFF.

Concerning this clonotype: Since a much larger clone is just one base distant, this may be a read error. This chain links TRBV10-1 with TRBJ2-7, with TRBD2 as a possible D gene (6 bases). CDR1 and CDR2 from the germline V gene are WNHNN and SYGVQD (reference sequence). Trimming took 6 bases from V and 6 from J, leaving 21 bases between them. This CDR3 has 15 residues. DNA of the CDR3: TGCGCCAGCAGCCGAACCGGGACTCGCTCGCTCGAGCAGTACTTC. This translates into CASSRTGTRSLEQYF.

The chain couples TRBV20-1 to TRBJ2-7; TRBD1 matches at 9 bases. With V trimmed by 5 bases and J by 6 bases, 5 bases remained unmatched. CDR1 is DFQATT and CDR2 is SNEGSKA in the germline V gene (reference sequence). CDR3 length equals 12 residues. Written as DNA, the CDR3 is TGCAGTGCTGGGGGACAGGGCTTCGAGCAGTACTTC. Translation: CSAGGQGFEQYF.